The 15 T cell receptor beta chains given below trace back to one sample, sequenced in a study of shared clonotypes between healthy human individuals. Only in-frame clones appear in the TCRdb table, and some are missing; sequencing was by immunoSEQ multiplex PCR. The sample lists about 2 million clones; around 95% were seen once. The source material was naive CD4+ T cells sorted from blood. Subset given: CD45RA+ positively selected. Receptor source: a man aged 18 to 29 in good health.

The V and J genes are TRBV11-2 and TRBJ1-1; D not resolved. Germline loops: CDR1 SGHAT, CDR2 FQNNGV. Between the trimmed V and J ends, which lost 1 base and 1 base, there was a span of 10 bases. The length of the CDR3 is 15 residues. CDR3 in amino acids: CASSLGRHKNTEAFF. The CDR3, as DNA: TGTGCCAGCAGCTTAGGGAGGCACAAGAACACTGAAGCTTTCTTT.

The CDR3 reads CASSVSRGNNQPQHF. DNA for the CDR3: TGTGCCAGCAGCGTTTCGCGGGGGAACAATCAGCCCCAGCATTTT. This rearrangement joins TRBV2 to TRBJ1-5, with D tentatively TRBD1 (5 bases). Trimming removed 6 bases from V and 3 bases from J, with 15 bases in between. CDR1 and CDR2 from the germline V gene are SNHLY and FYNNEI. The CDR3 is made up of 15 amino acids. Full variable domain (outside the CDR3, taken from reference TRBV2 and TRBJ1-5): EPEVTQTPSHQVTQMGQEVILRCVPISNHLYFYWYRQILGQKVEFLVSFYNNEISEKSEIFDDQFSVERPDGSNFTLKIRSTKLEDSAMYFCASSVSRGNNQPQHFGDGTRLSIL.

This clone has more than one count but fewer than ten. The chain couples TRBV19 to TRBJ1-5, with D perhaps TRBD1 (6 bases). The ends were cut back, 7 bases at V and 6 bases at J, with 13 bases in the middle. The CDR3 extends over 13 amino acids. The germline CDR1 and CDR2 sequences are LNHDA and SQIVND (reference sequence). The CDR3 sequence: CASNTGFSQPQHF. CDR3 in DNA: TGTGCCAGTAACACAGGGTTCTCTCAGCCCCAGCATTTT.

The chain has TRBV4-1 and TRBJ2-7, with 7 bases lining up with TRBD1. This CDR3 spans 14 amino acids. V trimming: 4 bases; J trimming: 4 bases; junction bases outside the gene matches: 7. The germline V gene encodes CDR1 MGHRA and CDR2 YSYEKL. The DNA for the CDR3 is TGCGCCAGCAGCCTCCCGGGACAGAAGTACGAGCAGTACTTC. Encoded protein: CASSLPGQKYEQYF.

The chain combines TRBV15 with TRBJ2-7; possible D gene TRBD2, 6 bases. Between the trimmed V and J ends, which lost 5 bases and 6 bases, there was a span of 17 bases. Per the germline V gene, CDR1 is LNHNV and CDR2 is YYDKDF (reference sequence). The CDR3 totals 14 residues. This CDR3 reads CATSLGGLGTEQYF. In DNA, the CDR3 is TGTGCCACCAGCCTGGGAGGTTTGGGTACCGAGCAGTACTTC.

This clone was found a few times. The V and J genes are TRBV5-5 and TRBJ1-2, with D perhaps matching TRBD1 (5 bases). This CDR3 contains 12 residues. Between the trimmed V and J ends, which lost 4 bases and 6 bases, there was a span of 10 bases. Germline V gives CDR1 SGHKS, CDR2 YYEKEE (reference sequence). The DNA for the CDR3 is TGTGCCAGCAGCCGGGACTCCGATGGCTACACCTTC. It codes for CASSRDSDGYTF.

The chain recombines TRBV6-1 with TRBJ2-7; the match to TRBD1 covers 9 bases. There are 13 residues in the CDR3. The trim removed 6 bases at V and 6 bases at J, leaving 6 bases unmatched. Germline-derived CDR1 and CDR2 are MNHNS and SASEGT. The CDR3 sequence: CASREQGAGEQYF. The CDR3 nucleotides read TGTGCCAGCAGAGAACAGGGGGCAGGCGAGCAGTACTTC.

The CDR3 protein is CATSSGANVLTF. The DNA for the CDR3 is TGTGCCACCTCAAGTGGGGCCAACGTCCTGACTTTC. The V call is TRBV2, the J call TRBJ2-6; D remains ambiguous. The ends were cut back, 10 bases at V and 3 bases at J, with 7 bases in the middle. The CDR3 is 12 residues long. CDR1 SNHLY and CDR2 FYNNEI come from the germline V gene.

A word on this clone: The same CDR3 can be traced to other DNA sequences in this sample. The CDR3 protein is CASSVGGGSNQPQHF. CDR3 DNA: TGTGCCAGCAGTGTGGGGGGGGGAAGCAATCAGCCCCAGCATTTT. V and J are TRBV6-1 and TRBJ1-5; possible D gene TRBD1, 5 bases. This CDR3 region has 15 residues. Trimming took 4 bases from V and 1 from J, leaving 11 bases between them. The germline gives CDR1 MNHNS, CDR2 SASEGT.

As for this clone: Relative to the germline gene, one junction end is altered; a read error may explain this. This chain uses TRBV28 with TRBJ2-1; TRBD1 or TRBD2 may be the D gene (7 bases each). Germline V lookup: CDR1 MDHEN, CDR2 SYDVKM. The length of the CDR3 is 11 residues. The CDR3 is CASSPQGGRVF. CDR3 bases: TGTGCCAGCAGTCCCCAGGGGGGGCGGGTCTTC.

This CDR3 is CASTLGQGNYEQFF. Here the CDR3 DNA reads TGCGCCAGCACACTGGGACAGGGGAACTATGAGCAGTTCTTC. The chain employs TRBV5-1 and TRBJ2-1, with TRBD1 identical over 10 bases. V dropped 6 bases and J dropped 8; count of bases not matched to a gene: 8. The germline V gene has CDR1 SGHRS and CDR2 YFSETQ. The CDR3 is 14 amino acids. The full variable domain, rest sourced from reference TRBV5-1 and TRBJ2-1, is KAGVTQTPRYLIKTRGQQVTLSCSPISGHRSVSWYQQTPGQGLQFLFEYFSETQRNKGNFPGRFSGRQFSNSRSEMNVSTLELGDSALYLCASTLGQGNYEQFFGPGTRLTVL.

The gene calls are TRBV11-2 and TRBJ2-5; D gene unclear. The germline V gene encodes CDR1 SGHAT and CDR2 FQNNGV. V lost 5 bases and J lost 6, with 16 bases in between. The CDR3 loop spans 14 amino acids. As DNA, the CDR3 is TGTGCCAGCAGCATCGGTGTACTAAGCAAGACCCAGTACTTC. As protein: CASSIGVLSKTQYF.

The chain combines TRBV2 with TRBJ2-5; D perhaps matches TRBD2 (6 bases). In germline, CDR1 is SNHLY, CDR2 FYNNEI. V shed 5 bases and J shed 5 bases, with 12 bases lying between them. The CDR3 length is 13 residues. The CDR3 coding sequence is TGTGCCAGCAGTTTCGGCGGGAAGGAGACCCAGTACTTC. It specifies CASSFGGKETQYF.

The genes are TRBV19 and TRBJ2-3, with D possibly TRBD1 on 5 matching bases. V lost 1 base to trimming and J lost 3 bases, with 11 bases between them. The CDR3 has 15 amino acids. Per germline, CDR1 LNHDA and CDR2 SQIVND (reference sequence). The CDR3 region has the DNA TGTGCCAGTAGTATAGGGTTGACAGATACAGATACGCAGTATTTT. Its protein is CASSIGLTDTDTQYF.

About this clone: Since the CDR3 does not end with the conserved phenylalanine or tryptophan, this likely comes from a read error. It is unclear where the CDR3 begins or ends on the DNA, so no DNA is shown, and the CDR3 is as TCRdb lists it. The V call is TRBV20-1, the J call TRBJ1-1. The CDR3 is 8 amino acids in total, end residues counted. Germline V gene sequence: CDR1 DFQATT, CDR2 SNEGSKA (reference sequence). The CDR3 protein is CSAGGTVP.